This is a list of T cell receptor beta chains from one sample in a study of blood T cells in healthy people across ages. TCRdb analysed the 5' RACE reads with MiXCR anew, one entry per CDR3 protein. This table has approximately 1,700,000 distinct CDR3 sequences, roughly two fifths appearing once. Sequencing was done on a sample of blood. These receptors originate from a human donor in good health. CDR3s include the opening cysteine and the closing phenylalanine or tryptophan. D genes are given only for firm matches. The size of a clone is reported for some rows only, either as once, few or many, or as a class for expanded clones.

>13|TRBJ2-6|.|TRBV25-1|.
TGTGCCAGCAAGTTCGCTGGGGCCAACGTCCTGACTTTC
CASKFAGANVLTF
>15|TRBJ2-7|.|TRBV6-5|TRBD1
TGTGCCAGCAGTCACCACCCCGACAGGGCGTACGAGCAGTACTTC
CASSHHPDRAYEQYF
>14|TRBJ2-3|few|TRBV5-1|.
TGCGCCAGCAGCTTTGTGGAGGTAACGGATACGCAGTATTTT
CASSFVEVTDTQYF
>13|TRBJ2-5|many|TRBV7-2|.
TGTGCCACCCTGTTGACACCCAGGGAGACCCAGTACTTC
CATLLTPRETQYF
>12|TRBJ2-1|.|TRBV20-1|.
TGCAGTACTAGAGGACTCTTCAATGAGCAGTTCTTC
CSTRGLFNEQFF
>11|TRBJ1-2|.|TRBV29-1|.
TGCAGCGCACAGGGAGGGCATGGCTACACCTTC
CSAQGGHGYTF
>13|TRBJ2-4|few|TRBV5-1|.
TGCGCCAGCAGCTTGATCAAGGGAAACATTCAGTACTTC
CASSLIKGNIQYF
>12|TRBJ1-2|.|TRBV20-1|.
TGCAGTGCTAGTGGGGGTTCGTTTGGCTACACCTTC
CSASGGSFGYTF
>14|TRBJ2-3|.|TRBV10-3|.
TGTGCCTCCGAACCCGGGACTAGCACAGATACGCAGTATTTT
CASEPGTSTDTQYF
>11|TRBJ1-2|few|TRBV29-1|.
TGCAGCGTTGAGGAGAATATTGGCTACACCTTC
CSVEENIGYTF
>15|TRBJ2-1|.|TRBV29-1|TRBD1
TGCAGCGTGGATACGGACAGGGTGGCCTACAATGAGCAGTTCTTC
CSVDTDRVAYNEQFF
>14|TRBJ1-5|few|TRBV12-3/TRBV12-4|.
TGTGCCAGCAGTTTGAGCGGGGACCGGCAGCCCCAGCATTTT
CASSLSGDRQPQHF